This TCR beta chain was observed in a study of T cells in Graves' hyperthyroidism and ophthalmopathy. Trimming took 5 bases from V and 6 from J; bases not matched to a gene: 5. The CDR3 contains 13 residues. Germline CDR1 is SGHAT and CDR2 is FQNNGV. Amplified TCR beta CDR3 regions came from RNA transcripts. The HTBI set primed first-round TCR CDR3 RT-PCR. TCRdb independently ran MiXCR on the multiplex PCR reads; one entry per CDR3 protein. The sample consists of about 320,000 distinct CDR3 sequences, 16% of them appearing once. Patients showing uncontrolled infection, other autoimmune disease, pregnancy or lactation were ineligible. This clonotype was seen repeatedly, ten times or more. Its antigen is still unknown. General study results and limits: Before onset, by a median of around six months, the model predicted ophthalmopathy. Most thyroid clonotypes with frequency above 0.001 were detected in blood.

The specimen sequenced was blood. The rearrangement joins TRBV11-2 to TRBJ1-2; 8 bases match TRBD1. This sequence was found in a young man with Graves' hyperthyroidism. The CDR3 sequence is CASSVGQGDGYTF. The CDR3 DNA reads TGTGCCAGCAGCGTCGGACAGGGAGATGGCTACACCTTC. Together with reference TRBV11-2 and TRBJ1-2, the CDR3 gives the full variable domain: EAGVAQSPRYKIIEKRQSVAFWCNPISGHATLYWYQQILGQGPKLLIQFQNNGVVDDSQLPKDRFSAERLKGVDSTLKIQPAKLEDSAVYLCASSVGQGDGYTFGSGTRLTVV.